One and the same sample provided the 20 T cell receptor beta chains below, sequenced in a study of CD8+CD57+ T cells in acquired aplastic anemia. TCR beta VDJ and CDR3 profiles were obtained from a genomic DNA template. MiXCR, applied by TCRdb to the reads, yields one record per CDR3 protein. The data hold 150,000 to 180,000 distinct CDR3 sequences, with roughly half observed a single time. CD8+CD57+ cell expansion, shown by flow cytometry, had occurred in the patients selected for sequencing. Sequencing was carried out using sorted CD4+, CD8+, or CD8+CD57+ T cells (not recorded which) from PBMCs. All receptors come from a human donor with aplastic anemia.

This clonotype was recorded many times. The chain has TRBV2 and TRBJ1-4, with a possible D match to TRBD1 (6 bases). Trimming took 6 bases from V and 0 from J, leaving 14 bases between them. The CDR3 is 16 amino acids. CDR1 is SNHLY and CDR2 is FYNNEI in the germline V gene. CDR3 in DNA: TGTGCCAGCAGCGCCGGGACATCTGCAACTAATGAAAAACTGTTTTTT. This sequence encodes CASSAGTSATNEKLFF. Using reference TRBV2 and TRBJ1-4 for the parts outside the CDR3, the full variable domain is EPEVTQTPSHQVTQMGQEVILRCVPISNHLYFYWYRQILGQKVEFLVSFYNNEISEKSEIFDDQFSVERPDGSNFTLKIRSTKLEDSAMYFCASSAGTSATNEKLFFGSGTQLSVL.

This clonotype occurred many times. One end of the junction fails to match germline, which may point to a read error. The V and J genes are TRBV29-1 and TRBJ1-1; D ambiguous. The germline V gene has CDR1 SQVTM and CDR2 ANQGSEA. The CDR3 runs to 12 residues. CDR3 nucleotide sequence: TGCAGCGTTGAAAGCGAAAACAGTGAAGCTTTCTTT. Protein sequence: CSVESENSEAFF.

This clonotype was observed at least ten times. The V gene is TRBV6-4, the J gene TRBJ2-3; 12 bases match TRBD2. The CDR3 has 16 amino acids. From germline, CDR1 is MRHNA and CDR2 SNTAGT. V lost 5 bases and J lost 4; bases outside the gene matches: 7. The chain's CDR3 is CASSPTSGGTPDTQYF. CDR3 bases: TGTGCCAGCAGTCCCACTAGCGGGGGGACGCCAGATACGCAGTATTTT.

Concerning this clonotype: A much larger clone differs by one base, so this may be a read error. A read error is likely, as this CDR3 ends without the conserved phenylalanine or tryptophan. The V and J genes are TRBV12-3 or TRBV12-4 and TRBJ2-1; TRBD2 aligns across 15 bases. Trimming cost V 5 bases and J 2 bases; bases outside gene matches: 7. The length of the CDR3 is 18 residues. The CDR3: CASSPGTSGGTPYNEQFS. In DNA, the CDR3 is TGTGCCAGCAGTCCCGGGACTAGCGGGGGGACACCCTACAATGAGCAGTTCTCC.

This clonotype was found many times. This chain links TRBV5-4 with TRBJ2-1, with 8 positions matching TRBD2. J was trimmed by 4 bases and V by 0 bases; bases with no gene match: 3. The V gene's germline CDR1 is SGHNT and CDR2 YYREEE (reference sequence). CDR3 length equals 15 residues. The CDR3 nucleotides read TGTGCCAGCAGCTTGGGCGGGGGGTCTTACAATGAGCAGTTCTTC. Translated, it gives CASSLGGGSYNEQFF.

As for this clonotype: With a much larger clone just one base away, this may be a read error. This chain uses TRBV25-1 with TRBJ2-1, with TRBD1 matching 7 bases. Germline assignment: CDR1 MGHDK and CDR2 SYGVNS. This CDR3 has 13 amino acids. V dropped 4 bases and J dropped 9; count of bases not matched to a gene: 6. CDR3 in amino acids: CASSATGWGEQFF. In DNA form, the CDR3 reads TGTGCCAGCAGTGCGACAGGGTGGGGTGAGCAGTTCTTC.

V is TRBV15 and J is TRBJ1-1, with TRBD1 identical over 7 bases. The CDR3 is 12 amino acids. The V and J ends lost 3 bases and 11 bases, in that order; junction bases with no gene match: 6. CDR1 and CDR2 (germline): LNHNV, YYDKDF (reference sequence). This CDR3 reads CATSSLDREAFF. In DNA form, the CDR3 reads TGTGCCACCAGCAGCTTAGACAGGGAGGCTTTCTTT.

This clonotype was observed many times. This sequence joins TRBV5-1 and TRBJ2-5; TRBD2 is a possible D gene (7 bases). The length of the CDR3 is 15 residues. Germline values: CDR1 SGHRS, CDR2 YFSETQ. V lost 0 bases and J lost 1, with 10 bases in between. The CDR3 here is CASSLEAGAQETQYF. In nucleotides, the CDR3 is TGCGCCAGCAGCTTGGAGGCGGGGGCCCAAGAGACCCAGTACTTC. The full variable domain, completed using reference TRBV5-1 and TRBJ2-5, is KAGVTQTPRYLIKTRGQQVTLSCSPISGHRSVSWYQQTPGQGLQFLFEYFSETQRNKGNFPGRFSGRQFSNSRSEMNVSTLELGDSALYLCASSLEAGAQETQYFGPGTRLLVL.

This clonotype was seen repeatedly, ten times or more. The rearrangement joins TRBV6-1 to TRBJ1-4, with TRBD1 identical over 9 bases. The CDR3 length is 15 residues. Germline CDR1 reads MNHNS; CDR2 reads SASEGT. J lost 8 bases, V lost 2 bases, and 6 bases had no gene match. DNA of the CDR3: TGTGCCAGCAGTGAATCCGGGACAGGGAGCGAAAAACTGTTTTTT. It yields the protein CASSESGTGSEKLFF.

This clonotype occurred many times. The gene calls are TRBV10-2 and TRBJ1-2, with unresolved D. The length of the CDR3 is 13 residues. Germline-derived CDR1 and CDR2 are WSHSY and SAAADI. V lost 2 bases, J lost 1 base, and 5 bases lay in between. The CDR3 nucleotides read TGCGCCAGCAGTGAGAGGAGTAACTATGGCTACACCTTC. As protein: CASSERSNYGYTF.

CDR3 protein: CASKTGDTSSFGFTQYF. In nucleotides, the CDR3 is TGTGCCAGCAAGACCGGGGACACCAGCAGCTTCGGGTTTACGCAGTATTTT. The V gene is TRBV11-2, the J gene TRBJ2-3; TRBD1 might be the D (6 bases). V gave up 7 bases and J gave up 8 bases, with 28 bases separating them. Germline assignment: CDR1 SGHAT and CDR2 FQNNGV. The CDR3 runs to 17 residues.

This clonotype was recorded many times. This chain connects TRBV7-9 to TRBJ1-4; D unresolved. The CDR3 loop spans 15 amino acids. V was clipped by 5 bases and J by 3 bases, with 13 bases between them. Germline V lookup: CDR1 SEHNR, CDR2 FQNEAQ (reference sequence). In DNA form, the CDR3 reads TGTGCCAGCAGCCTCCGGGGTACGGCTAATGAAAAACTGTTTTTT. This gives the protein CASSLRGTANEKLFF. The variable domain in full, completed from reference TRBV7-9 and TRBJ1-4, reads DTGVSQNPRHKITKRGQNVTFRCDPISEHNRLYWYRQTLGQGPEFLTYFQNEAQLEKSRLLSDRFSAERPKGSFSTLEIQRTEQGDSAMYLCASSLRGTANEKLFFGSGTQLSVL.

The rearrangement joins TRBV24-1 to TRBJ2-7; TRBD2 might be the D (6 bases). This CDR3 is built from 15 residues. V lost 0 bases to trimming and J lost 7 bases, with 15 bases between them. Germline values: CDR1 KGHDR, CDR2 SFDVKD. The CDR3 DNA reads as TGTGCCACCAGTGATTTGGGGGGGTCGTCGGGAGAGCAGTACTTC. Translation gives CATSDLGGSSGEQYF.

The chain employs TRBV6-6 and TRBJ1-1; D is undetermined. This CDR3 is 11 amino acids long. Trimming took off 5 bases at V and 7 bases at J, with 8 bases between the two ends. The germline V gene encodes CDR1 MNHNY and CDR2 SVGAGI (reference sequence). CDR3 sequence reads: CASSTRSEAFF. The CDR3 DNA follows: TGTGCCAGCAGTACTCGGAGTGAAGCTTTCTTT.

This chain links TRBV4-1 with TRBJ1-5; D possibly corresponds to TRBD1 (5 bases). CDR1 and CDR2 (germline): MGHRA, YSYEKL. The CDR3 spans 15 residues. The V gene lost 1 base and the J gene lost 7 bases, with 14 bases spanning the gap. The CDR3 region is CASSQASVEGQPQHF. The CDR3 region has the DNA TGCGCCAGCAGCCAAGCCTCGGTAGAGGGGCAGCCCCAGCATTTT.

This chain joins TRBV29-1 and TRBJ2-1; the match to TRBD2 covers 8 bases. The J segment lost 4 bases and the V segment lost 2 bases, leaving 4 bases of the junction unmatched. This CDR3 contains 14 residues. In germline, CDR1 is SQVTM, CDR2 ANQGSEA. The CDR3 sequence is CSVEWRGAYNEQFF. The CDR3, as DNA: TGCAGCGTTGAATGGCGGGGGGCTTACAATGAGCAGTTCTTC.

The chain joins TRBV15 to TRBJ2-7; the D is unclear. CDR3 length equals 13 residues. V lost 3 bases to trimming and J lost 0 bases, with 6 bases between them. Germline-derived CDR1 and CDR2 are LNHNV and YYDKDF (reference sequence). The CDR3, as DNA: TGTGCCACCAGCAGCTCGGGCTCCTACGAGCAGTACTTC. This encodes CATSSSGSYEQYF.

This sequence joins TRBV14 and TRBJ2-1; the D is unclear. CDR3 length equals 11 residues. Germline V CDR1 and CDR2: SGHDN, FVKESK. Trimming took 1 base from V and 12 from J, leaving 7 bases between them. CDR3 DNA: TGTGCCAGCAGCCAAGTTGATGGGCAGTTCTTC. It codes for CASSQVDGQFF.

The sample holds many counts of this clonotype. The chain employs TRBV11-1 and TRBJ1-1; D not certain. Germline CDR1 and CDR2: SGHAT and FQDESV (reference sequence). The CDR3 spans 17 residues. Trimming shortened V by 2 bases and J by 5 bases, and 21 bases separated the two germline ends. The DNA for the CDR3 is TGTGCCAGCAGCTTATCCTGGAACCCTACTTTTGGGACTGAAGCTTTCTTT. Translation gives CASSLSWNPTFGTEAFF.

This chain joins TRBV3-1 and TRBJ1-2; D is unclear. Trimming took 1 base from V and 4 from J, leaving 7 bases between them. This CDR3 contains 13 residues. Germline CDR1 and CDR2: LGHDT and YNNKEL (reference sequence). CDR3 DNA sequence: TGTGCCAGCAGCCAAGGAGTTTCCTATGGCTACACCTTC. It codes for CASSQGVSYGYTF. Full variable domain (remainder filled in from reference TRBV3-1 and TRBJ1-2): DTAVSQTPKYLVTQMGNDKSIKCEQNLGHDTMYWYKQDSKKFLKIMFSYNNKELIINETVPNRFSPKSPDKAHLNLHINSLELGDSAVYFCASSQGVSYGYTFGSGTRLTVV.